Presented here are 21 T cell receptor beta chains from one specimen sequenced in a study of blood T cell repertoires in COVID-19. The protocol was immunoSEQ multiplex PCR, while the TCRdb copy is restricted to in-frame clones and leaves out a portion. Of some 130,000 clones in the sample, about 72% were seen once. Sequencing was done on a sample of peripheral blood. The receptor set was obtained from a woman aged 70-85 years with acute or convalescent COVID-19.

The rearrangement links TRBV18 to TRBJ2-5; the D is unclear. CDR3 length: 13 residues. Germline assignment: CDR1 KGHSH and CDR2 LQKENI. Trimming left V 6 bases short and J 0 bases short, with 8 bases between. CDR3 in DNA: TGTGCCAGCTCCACACAGTACCAAGAGACCCAGTACTTC. The encoded protein is CASSTQYQETQYF.

This clone occurred a few times. The genes are TRBV27 and TRBJ2-7, with D perhaps TRBD2 (6 bases). V was trimmed by 4 bases and J by 3 bases, leaving 10 bases between them. The CDR3 contains 13 residues. Germline V lookup: CDR1 MNHEY, CDR2 SMNVEV (reference sequence). CDR3 sequence reads: CASSWGDLYEQYF. The CDR3 DNA reads TGTGCCAGCAGTTGGGGGGACCTCTACGAGCAGTACTTC.

The chain uses TRBV6-5 and TRBJ2-3; maybe TRBD2 (6 bases). V gave up 0 bases and J gave up 0 bases, with 7 bases separating them. Per the germline V gene, CDR1 is MNHEY and CDR2 is SVGAGI. The CDR3 runs 15 residues. CDR3 sequence (DNA): TGTGCCAGCAGTTACTCGCTAGCGAGCACAGATACGCAGTATTTT. This encodes CASSYSLASTDTQYF.

The rearrangement links TRBV6-5 to TRBJ2-5; weak D call: TRBD2 (6 bases). Germline V CDR1 and CDR2: MNHEY, SVGAGI. The CDR3 contains 13 residues. Trimming removed 6 bases at V and 1 base at J, with 9 bases between. The CDR3 loop reads CASSLAFQETQYF. Written as DNA, the CDR3 is TGTGCCAGCAGCCTAGCGTTCCAAGAGACCCAGTACTTC.

This chain uses TRBV3-1 (or the pseudogene TRBV3-2) with TRBJ2-1; 12 bases align to TRBD2. In germline, CDR1 is LGHDT, CDR2 YNNKEL (reference sequence). J gave up 6 bases and V 6 bases, and 3 bases lay outside the gene matches. The length of the CDR3 is 14 residues. For the CDR3, the DNA is TGTGCCAGCAGACCTAGCGGGAGGGGCAATGAGCAGTTCTTC. The encoded protein is CASRPSGRGNEQFF.

V and J are TRBV6-2 or TRBV6-3 and TRBJ1-2; 7 bases line up with TRBD1. Per the germline V gene, CDR1 is MNHEY and CDR2 is SVGEGT. This CDR3 contains 13 residues. Trimming at V came to 5 bases and at J to 6 bases, leaving 6 bases not matched to a gene. The CDR3 DNA follows: TGTGCCAGCAGTCAAGGGGGCAAAAATGGCTACACCTTC. Its protein is CASSQGGKNGYTF.

This sequence joins TRBV15 and TRBJ2-5; tentatively, D is TRBD1 (5 bases). Trimming removed 2 bases at V and 2 bases at J, with 9 bases between. The germline gives CDR1 LNHNV, CDR2 YYDKDF (reference sequence). The CDR3 spans 14 residues. CDR3 DNA: TGTGCCACCAGCAGAAAGGACAAGCAAGAGACCCAGTACTTC. It specifies CATSRKDKQETQYF.

The chain combines TRBV19 with TRBJ2-1; TRBD2 aligns across 7 bases. The CDR3 runs 13 residues. V was clipped by 7 bases and J by 6 bases; unmatched bases: 6. The germline V gene encodes CDR1 LNHDA and CDR2 SQIVND (reference sequence). CDR3 sequence (DNA): TGTGCCAGTACAGGCGGGAGAGGCAATGAGCAGTTCTTC. It is translated as CASTGGRGNEQFF.

The sample holds a few counts of this clone. The V call is TRBV28, the J call TRBJ1-2; possible D gene TRBD1, 5 bases. Trimming stripped 7 bases from V and 7 bases from J, with 19 bases between. The CDR3 is 14 amino acids. Germline lookup yields CDR1 MDHEN and CDR2 SYDVKM. In DNA form, the CDR3 reads TGTGCCAGCATCTCTTCGCCAGGGACTAGTGGCTACACCTTC. This gives the protein CASISSPGTSGYTF.

The chain couples TRBV5-6 to TRBJ1-6; TRBD1 agrees at 10 bases. Unmatched junction bases numbered 5, after V lost 4 bases and J lost 7 bases. The CDR3 is 15 residues long. The germline V gene encodes CDR1 SGHDT and CDR2 YYEEEE. The CDR3 is CASSRGTGENSPLHF. Here the CDR3 DNA reads TGTGCCAGCAGCCGAGGGACAGGGGAGAATTCACCCCTCCACTTT.

The V and J genes are TRBV7-2 and TRBJ1-2; 8 bases agree with TRBD1. Trimming took 5 bases from V and 1 from J; bases not matched to a gene: 3. Germline values: CDR1 SGHTA, CDR2 FQGNSA. This CDR3 is 14 amino acids long. This CDR3 is CASSRTGFNYGYTF. DNA for the CDR3: TGTGCCAGCAGCCGGACAGGGTTTAACTATGGCTACACCTTC.

The V gene is TRBV10-2, the J gene TRBJ2-3, with D hard to call. V gave up 2 bases and J gave up 8 bases, with 14 bases separating them. Germline values: CDR1 WSHSY, CDR2 SAAADI. CDR3 size: 14 residues. As DNA, the CDR3 is TGCGCCAGCAGTGAGAGAGTAGCAGAAGGTACGCAGTATTTT. Protein sequence: CASSERVAEGTQYF.

This clone has just a few counts. The J gene is TRBJ1-5, the V gene TRBV30, with 8 bases lining up with TRBD1. The CDR3 has 18 residues. The V gene's germline CDR1 is GTSNPN and CDR2 SVGIG (reference sequence). Trimming at V came to 4 bases and at J to 0 bases, leaving 14 bases not matched to a gene. The CDR3 loop reads CAWILPDRATDSNQPQHF. The CDR3 DNA reads as TGTGCCTGGATTCTCCCGGACAGGGCTACCGATAGCAATCAGCCCCAGCATTTT.

The chain joins TRBV11-2 to TRBJ2-3, with 16 bases aligning to TRBD2. V shed 5 bases and J 5 bases; nucleotides not matched to a gene: 10. CDR1 and CDR2 (germline): SGHAT, FQNNGV. This CDR3 region has 18 residues. CDR3 sequence reads: CASSPGTSGREPRDTQYF. CDR3 DNA: TGTGCCAGCAGCCCCGGGACTAGCGGGAGGGAGCCGAGAGATACGCAGTATTTT.

This clone was seen repeatedly, ten times or more. The V and J genes are TRBV15 and TRBJ1-2; a weak D match, TRBD1 (5 bases). The CDR3 has 15 residues. V was clipped by 5 bases and J by 2 bases, with 15 bases between them. The germline CDR1 and CDR2 sequences are LNHNV and YYDKDF (reference sequence). CDR3 DNA: TGTGCCACCAGCGGATATGGGGGGTCAAACTATGGCTACACCTTC. Translated: CATSGYGGSNYGYTF.

The chain combines TRBV4-1 with TRBJ2-5; D perhaps matches TRBD1 (5 bases). Germline lookup yields CDR1 MGHRA and CDR2 YSYEKL. This CDR3 is built from 15 residues. V shed 1 base and J shed 3 bases, with 12 bases lying between them. CDR3 region: CASSQGRGGEETQYF. CDR3 sequence (DNA): TGCGCCAGCAGCCAAGGAAGGGGTGGTGAAGAGACCCAGTACTTC.

The chain couples TRBV6-5 to TRBJ2-7, with 8 bases that match TRBD1. The CDR3 covers 14 residues. CDR1 is MNHEY and CDR2 is SVGAGI in the germline V gene. Trimming removed 6 bases from V and 3 bases from J; junction bases left unmatched: 7. In DNA form, the CDR3 reads TGTGCCAGCAGAGCTGGACAGGGTAACTACGAGCAGTACTTC. This codes for CASRAGQGNYEQYF.

The chain joins TRBV5-1 to TRBJ1-6; D unclear. Germline CDR1 SGHRS, CDR2 YFSETQ. The CDR3 has 12 amino acids. Trimming took off 5 bases at V and 5 bases at J, with 5 bases between the two ends. DNA of the CDR3: TGCGCCAGCAGGCAGAATAATTCACCCCTCCACTTT. Amino acid sequence: CASRQNNSPLHF.

In its sample, this clone was seen a few times. The chain employs TRBV6-2 or TRBV6-3 and TRBJ1-5, with TRBD1 as a possible D gene (5 bases). Germline V gene lookup returns CDR1 MNHEY and CDR2 SVGEGT. The CDR3 length is 18 residues. V lost 2 bases, J lost 4 bases, and 21 bases lay in between. The chain's CDR3 is CASSYTKIPGHPNQPQHF. DNA for the CDR3: TGTGCCAGCAGTTACACCAAGATCCCAGGGCACCCGAATCAGCCCCAGCATTTT.

The chain links TRBV28 to TRBJ2-5, with 8 bases identical to TRBD2. The CDR3 is 16 amino acids. Per the germline V gene, CDR1 is MDHEN and CDR2 is SYDVKM. Trimming removed 5 bases from V and 7 bases from J; junction bases left unmatched: 15. The chain's CDR3 is CASSPPSGGAGGTQYF. The DNA for the CDR3 is TGTGCCAGCAGTCCCCCCAGTGGGGGGGCGGGAGGGACCCAGTACTTC.

The rearrangement joins TRBV4-3 to TRBJ2-5; 8 bases line up with TRBD2. The CDR3 is made up of 15 amino acids. J was trimmed by 3 bases and V by 0 bases; bases with no gene match: 3. The germline V gene encodes CDR1 LGHNA and CDR2 YSLEER. CDR3 in DNA: TGCGCCAGCAGCCAAGATATACTAGCGGAAGAGACCCAGTACTTC. This codes for CASSQDILAEETQYF.